This T cell receptor (beta chain) was obtained from a study of shared clonotypes between healthy human individuals. The study, taken as a whole, reports: Donor scarcity curtailed the genetic and exposure-history diversity represented herein.

Some clones are missing from TCRdb's copy, which holds only in-frame ones; the method was immunoSEQ multiplex PCR. The table has about 820,000 clones, over 90% seen once. CDR3 length: 14 amino acids. V was clipped by 5 bases and J by 9 bases, with 17 bases between them. CDR1 is MNHEY and CDR2 is SMNVEV in the germline V gene (reference sequence). About this clone: Its antigen remains unknown.

CD45RO negativity and positive selection for CCR7 defined naive CD8 cells, a population that excluded terminally differentiated effector memory CD45RA+ cells. Sequenced sample: naive CD8+ T cells sorted from blood. This sequence was found in a man aged 30-40 years in good health. V gene TRBV27 combines with J gene TRBJ2-1; D remains unclear. The CDR3 DNA reads as TGTGCCAGCAGTCCTAGTTATAGTGTGGTTGAGCAGTTCTTC. This gives the protein CASSPSYSVVEQFF.